The T cell receptor (beta chain) described here comes from a study of T-cell memory formation after mild COVID-19. Sample barcodes and UMIs were carried by the TCR alpha and TCR beta cDNA libraries that 5'RACE generated with constant-segment primers. A single record per CDR3 protein comes from TCRdb applying MiXCR to the 5' RACE reads. Of around 340,000 distinct CDR3 sequences listed, under 15% are singletons. As for this clonotype: Its matching antigen is unknown.

Regarding the study as a whole: Some SARS-CoV-2-responding clones were already detected in memory before infection.

The CDR3 runs 16 residues. The germline V gene has CDR1 SGHRS and CDR2 YFSETQ. Trimming took 5 bases from V and 2 from J; bases not matched to a gene: 7. Sequenced: PBMCs or a T cell subset sorted from them (not recorded which). V and J are TRBV5-1 and TRBJ2-3; 11 bases fit TRBD1. The origin of this receptor is a young man who had mild COVID-19 (a few samples of this study predate the infection). Cell type and time point are not known. In nucleotides, the CDR3 is TGCGCCAGCAGTCCCGGGACAGGGGGTCACACAGATACGCAGTATTTT. Protein: CASSPGTGGHTDTQYF.